One and the same sample provided the 4 T cell receptor beta chains below, sequenced in a study of synovial regulatory T cells in juvenile arthritis. Here immunoSEQ multiplex PCR was the method, and the copy in TCRdb shows in-frame clones only, minus some. This repertoire includes 10,000 or so clones. Source material: Treg cells from blood. Described subset: remaining (HLA-DR-negative) circulating blood Treg cells. Source of these receptors: a donor between 2 and 29 years old with juvenile idiopathic arthritis.

The CDR3 spells CAVIIGPDYGYTF. The chain couples TRBV21-1 to TRBJ1-2. TRBV21-1 is assigned pseudogene status. This CDR3 is 13 amino acids long. This entry has no DNA.

The CDR3 sequence: CASSQEAGPYEQYF. V gene TRBV4-3 combines with J gene TRBJ2-7; the TRBD1 assignment by TCRdb is unverifiable without DNA. Germline V gene data show CDR1 as LGHNA and CDR2 as YSLEER. The CDR3 runs to 14 residues. No coding sequence is recorded.

The J gene is TRBJ2-7, the V gene TRBV19; TCRdb proposes TRBD1, but this gene call is untestable without DNA. CDR1 and CDR2 (germline): LNHDA, SQIVND (reference sequence). The CDR3 contains 14 residues. DNA is not on record. CDR3 protein: CASSMRPRAYEQYF. The whole variable domain, remainder taken from reference TRBV19 and TRBJ2-7, is DGGITQSPKYLFRKEGQNVTLSCEQNLNHDAMYWYRQDPGQGLRLIYYSQIVNDFQKGDIAEGYSVSREKKESFPLTVTSAQKNPTAFYLCASSMRPRAYEQYFGPGTRLTVT.

This sequence joins TRBV19 and TRBJ1-5. CDR3 size: 16 residues. Only the protein sequence is given. Per the germline V gene, CDR1 is LNHDA and CDR2 is SQIVND (reference sequence). CDR3 in amino acids: CASSTQIGFSNQPQHF.